These 30 T cell receptor beta chains were sequenced from one sample in a study of Graves' ophthalmopathy and Graves' hyperthyroidism. RNA transcripts served as template for amplifying TCR beta CDR3 sequences. HTBI primers primed a first-round RT-PCR, and a second-round multiplex PCR followed. In TCRdb, the multiplex PCR reads were re-called with MiXCR into one record per CDR3 protein. The sample lists about 340,000 distinct CDR3 sequences, roughly a sixth occurring once. Sequencing was performed on peripheral blood. All receptors come from an adult man with Graves' ophthalmopathy.

This clonotype was recorded at least ten times. The chain joins TRBV27 to TRBJ2-7, with 11 positions matching TRBD1. The length of the CDR3 is 19 residues. From germline, CDR1 is MNHEY and CDR2 SMNVEV (reference sequence). The J segment lost 2 bases and the V segment lost 4 bases, leaving 16 bases of the junction unmatched. CDR3 protein: CASSSNPGQGVVGTYEQYF. Here the CDR3 DNA reads TGTGCCAGCAGTTCCAATCCGGGACAGGGGGTTGTCGGGACCTACGAGCAGTACTTC.

In its sample, this clonotype was seen many times. The CDR3 is CASSPGVEAFF. CDR3 nucleotide sequence: TGTGCCAGCAGCCCAGGGGTTGAAGCTTTCTTT. V gene TRBV7-2 combines with J gene TRBJ1-1, with D perhaps matching TRBD1 (6 bases). The CDR3 is made up of 11 amino acids. CDR1 is SGHTA and CDR2 is FQGNSA in the germline V gene. The V end was cut by 5 bases, the J end by 7 bases, with 8 bases between. The full variable domain, in which reference TRBV7-2 and TRBJ1-1 provide the parts outside the CDR3, is GAGVSQSPSNKVTEKGKDVELRCDPISGHTALYWYRQSLGQGLEFLIYFQGNSAPDKSGLPSDRFSAERTGGSVSTLTIQRTQQEDSAVYLCASSPGVEAFFGQGTRLTVV.

At least ten counts were recorded for this clonotype. The chain couples TRBV29-1 to TRBJ2-2; D is possibly TRBD2 (6 bases). Germline lookup yields CDR1 SQVTM and CDR2 ANQGSEA. The CDR3 covers 13 residues. The germline V and J ends were trimmed by 2 bases and 4 bases, with 8 bases remaining between them. CDR3 sequence: CSVELGGTGELFF. The CDR3 coding sequence is TGCAGCGTTGAACTGGGAGGCACCGGGGAGCTGTTTTTT.

This clonotype was detected ten times or more. The chain uses TRBV6-1 and TRBJ1-3, with D unclear. CDR3 length equals 14 residues. CDR1 MNHNS and CDR2 SASEGT come from the germline V gene. Trimming stripped 4 bases from V and 0 bases from J, with 7 bases between. The CDR3 reads CASSARRSGNTIYF. The CDR3, as DNA: TGTGCCAGCAGTGCCCGTCGCTCTGGAAACACCATATATTTT.

The rearrangement uses TRBV12-3 or TRBV12-4 and TRBJ2-7, with D tentatively TRBD1 (5 bases). Between the trimmed V and J ends, which lost 4 bases and 5 bases, there was a span of 18 bases. There are 15 residues in the CDR3. CDR3 sequence (DNA): TGTGCCAGCAGTTCCCGGACAAGAAGAGTTAACGAGCAGTACTTC. This encodes CASSSRTRRVNEQYF.

This clonotype was counted at least ten times. The J gene is TRBJ2-7, the V gene TRBV10-3; D is unclear. V lost 2 bases, J lost 3 bases, and 11 bases lay in between. The CDR3 has 14 amino acids. Per germline, CDR1 ENHRY and CDR2 SYGVKD. The DNA of the CDR3 is TGTGCCATCAGTGAGGCGCAGTCCTTCTACGAGCAGTACTTC. It is translated as CAISEAQSFYEQYF.

V is TRBV3-1 and J is TRBJ2-7, with 9 bases fitting TRBD2. The CDR3 is 15 amino acids. V shed 4 bases and J 6 bases; nucleotides not matched to a gene: 10. Germline lookup yields CDR1 LGHDT and CDR2 YNNKEL (reference sequence). The CDR3 is CASSPRSGRPREQYF. The CDR3 nucleotides are TGTGCCAGCAGCCCCAGGAGCGGGAGGCCTCGCGAGCAGTACTTC.

In this sample, this clonotype turned up many times. The chain links TRBV11-2 to TRBJ1-2; D uncertain. V was shortened by 5 bases and J by 6 bases, with 19 bases between the two germline ends. This CDR3 has 15 amino acids. Germline V CDR1 and CDR2: SGHAT, FQNNGV. The CDR3 nucleotides read TGTGCCAGCAGCCCCTGGAGCAGGATAGGGCATGGCTACACCTTC. Translated, it gives CASSPWSRIGHGYTF.

This sequence joins TRBV3-1 and TRBJ2-7, with D possibly being TRBD2 (6 bases). V gave up 1 base and J gave up 2 bases, with 12 bases separating them. CDR3 length equals 15 residues. Germline CDR1 is LGHDT and CDR2 is YNNKEL (reference sequence). CDR3 sequence reads: CASSQVSGDPYEQYF. The CDR3 coding sequence is TGTGCCAGCAGCCAAGTTTCGGGAGACCCCTACGAGCAGTACTTC.

At least ten counts were recorded for this clonotype. This rearrangement joins TRBV20-1 to TRBJ2-7, with TRBD1 matching over 7 bases. Per germline, CDR1 DFQATT and CDR2 SNEGSKA (reference sequence). CDR3 length equals 13 residues. With V trimmed by 8 bases and J by 6 bases, 13 bases remained unmatched. The CDR3 DNA sequence: TGCAGTCGAGCACAGGGGTTTGGCGGCGAGCAGTACTTC. As protein: CSRAQGFGGEQYF.

The V and J genes are TRBV7-2 and TRBJ2-7; 9 bases line up with TRBD2. The germline gives CDR1 SGHTA, CDR2 FQGNSA. CDR3 size: 14 residues. Trimming took 8 bases from V and 6 from J; bases not matched to a gene: 11. Here the CDR3 reads CASCLSGGPFEQYF. For the CDR3, the DNA is TGTGCCAGCTGTTTGAGCGGGGGGCCCTTCGAGCAGTACTTC.

This clonotype was seen many times. The genes are TRBV12-3 or TRBV12-4 and TRBJ1-6; D not resolved. The V end lost 6 bases, the J end lost 7 bases, and 7 bases lay between the germline ends. CDR3 length: 12 residues. CDR3 region: CASRSLNSPLHF. The CDR3 DNA follows: TGTGCCAGCAGGTCCCTAAATTCACCCCTCCACTTT.

This clonotype was counted ten times or more. The V call is TRBV7-2, the J call TRBJ1-1, with D hard to call. V lost 3 bases and J 5 bases, leaving 16 bases between the germline ends. This CDR3 is 15 amino acids long. Germline loops: CDR1 SGHTA, CDR2 FQGNSA. CDR3 in DNA: TGTGCCAGCAGCTTTGAGATGACGACTTGGACTGAAGCTTTCTTT. Translated: CASSFEMTTWTEAFF.

This clonotype was detected ten times or more. This chain uses TRBV9 with TRBJ2-1; possible D gene TRBD2, 5 bases. Trimming took 2 bases from V and 10 from J, leaving 16 bases between them. This CDR3 is 14 amino acids long. CDR1 and CDR2 from the germline V gene are SGDLS and YYNGEE. The CDR3 sequence is CASSVQWGTREQFF. The CDR3 nucleotides read TGTGCCAGCAGCGTTCAATGGGGAACTAGGGAGCAGTTCTTC.

This clonotype has a count of ten or more. The junction departs from the called germline gene at one end, perhaps through a read error. This chain connects TRBV5-1 to TRBJ2-7; 9 bases match TRBD2. The CDR3 has 15 amino acids. Germline V gene lookup returns CDR1 SGHRS and CDR2 YFSETQ. The CDR3 spells CASNLGAGGPSEQYF. The CDR3 DNA is TGCGCCAGCAACTTGGGGGCGGGAGGGCCCTCCGAGCAGTACTTC.

This clonotype was observed many times. The chain has TRBV5-5 and TRBJ2-5; weak D call: TRBD2 (7 bases). Germline V gene data show CDR1 as SGHKS and CDR2 as YYEKEE (reference sequence). This CDR3 comprises 16 residues. Trimming shortened V by 0 bases and J by 3 bases, and 15 bases separated the two germline ends. The CDR3 DNA is TGTGCCAGCAGCTTGGCCGGGGGGCGGAGTGAAGAGACCCAGTACTTC. It translates to CASSLAGGRSEETQYF.

This clonotype came up many times. The genes are TRBV6-5 and TRBJ1-1; a possible D gene is TRBD1 (6 bases). The CDR3 has 17 amino acids. CDR1 is MNHEY, CDR2 SVGAGI, per germline. V lost 2 bases and J 3 bases, leaving 19 bases between the germline ends. CDR3 residues: CASSYGVRGGGDTEAFF. CDR3 DNA sequence: TGTGCCAGCAGTTACGGAGTAAGGGGTGGGGGCGACACTGAAGCTTTCTTT.

This clonotype showed up many times. V and J are TRBV19 and TRBJ2-2; no firm D call. The CDR3 is 13 amino acids. Trimming shortened V by 3 bases and J by 6 bases, and 8 bases separated the two germline ends. CDR1 and CDR2 from the germline V gene are LNHDA and SQIVND (reference sequence). The CDR3 protein is CASSIRLAGELFF. The CDR3 DNA sequence: TGTGCCAGTAGTATTCGTTTGGCCGGGGAGCTGTTTTTT.

This clonotype has at least ten counts. The chain combines TRBV6-5 with TRBJ1-2, with TRBD1 as a possible D gene (5 bases). The V gene lost 6 bases and the J gene lost 7 bases, with 21 bases spanning the gap. This CDR3 comprises 15 residues. Per germline, CDR1 MNHEY and CDR2 SVGAGI. The CDR3 region has the DNA TGTGCCAGCAGATCCTACAGGAACCGGCTCTCTGGCTACACCTTC. This sequence encodes CASRSYRNRLSGYTF.

This clonotype was seen at least ten times. The chain has TRBV7-2 and TRBJ2-2; TRBD2 matches at 11 bases. J was trimmed by 6 bases and V by 5 bases; bases with no gene match: 5. The CDR3 covers 15 residues. Germline V gives CDR1 SGHTA, CDR2 FQGNSA. The CDR3 loop reads CASSQLAGVAGELFF. CDR3 nucleotides: TGTGCCAGCAGCCAACTAGCGGGGGTCGCCGGGGAGCTGTTTTTT.

Many counts were recorded for this clonotype. This rearrangement joins TRBV15 to TRBJ1-2, with 10 bases matching TRBD1. This CDR3 spans 15 amino acids. Trimming removed 2 bases from V and 6 bases from J; junction bases left unmatched: 6. From germline, CDR1 is LNHNV and CDR2 YYDKDF (reference sequence). The CDR3 sequence: CATSRNRQGADGYTF. The CDR3 bases are TGTGCCACCAGCAGAAACCGACAGGGGGCGGATGGCTACACCTTC.

This clonotype has a count of ten or more. The V gene is TRBV28, the J gene TRBJ2-7; D not resolved. CDR3 length equals 13 residues. Trimming pared 2 bases from V and 4 bases from J, leaving 9 bases between. CDR1 and CDR2 (germline): MDHEN, SYDVKM. CDR3 nucleotide sequence: TGTGCCAGCAGTTTACCCCTAGGGTACGAGCAGTACTTC. It encodes CASSLPLGYEQYF.

In this sample, this clonotype turned up many times. V usage is TRBV3-1 and J usage is TRBJ1-1; D is ambiguous. The CDR3 length is 14 residues. In germline, CDR1 is LGHDT, CDR2 YNNKEL (reference sequence). V dropped 2 bases and J dropped 0 bases, with 7 bases sitting between them. As DNA, the CDR3 is TGTGCCAGCAGCCAAATTTTGATGAACACTGAAGCTTTCTTT. It is translated as CASSQILMNTEAFF.

This clonotype was observed at least ten times. This chain uses TRBV6-1 with TRBJ1-5; the D is unclear. V lost 3 bases and J 7 bases, leaving 10 bases between the germline ends. This CDR3 comprises 13 residues. Per the germline V gene, CDR1 is MNHNS and CDR2 is SASEGT. The DNA for the CDR3 is TGTGCCAGCAGTGAGGCCACAGAGCAGCCCCAGCATTTT. Residues: CASSEATEQPQHF.

The chain couples TRBV28 to TRBJ1-1, with D possibly matching TRBD1 (5 bases). This CDR3 has 15 residues. Trimming removed 3 bases from V and 4 bases from J, with 15 bases in between. In germline, CDR1 is MDHEN, CDR2 SYDVKM. The DNA for the CDR3 is TGTGCCAGCAGTTTGACGGGGAGCGGGGCCACTGAAGCTTTCTTT. Translated: CASSLTGSGATEAFF.

The J gene is TRBJ1-1, the V gene TRBV4-2, with a possible D match to TRBD1 (6 bases). V dropped 0 bases and J dropped 1 base, with 12 bases sitting between them. CDR3 size: 16 residues. In germline, CDR1 is LGHNA, CDR2 YNFKEQ. CDR3 in amino acids: CASSQDGRGENTEAFF. CDR3 DNA sequence: TGTGCCAGCAGCCAAGATGGGAGGGGGGAGAACACTGAAGCTTTCTTT.

This clonotype was recorded at least ten times. The chain recombines TRBV3-1 with TRBJ2-5; D possibly corresponds to TRBD2 (6 bases). V dropped 2 bases and J dropped 5 bases, with 15 bases sitting between them. The V gene's germline CDR1 is LGHDT and CDR2 YNNKEL (reference sequence). The CDR3 length is 15 residues. The CDR3 loop reads CASSQLTGVSETQYF. DNA of the CDR3: TGTGCCAGCAGCCAACTTACGGGAGTGAGTGAGACCCAGTACTTC.

This clonotype appeared a few times. This rearrangement joins TRBV7-2 to TRBJ1-2; 9 bases map to TRBD1. In germline, CDR1 is SGHTA, CDR2 FQGNSA. The V gene end was trimmed by 3 bases and the J gene end by 8 bases; junction bases not matched to a gene: 7. This CDR3 region has 14 residues. Here the CDR3 DNA reads TGTGCCAGCAGCTTTGAGGGACAGGGTAACGGCTACACCTTC. Translated: CASSFEGQGNGYTF.

The sample holds many counts of this clonotype. The chain carries TRBV6-5 and TRBJ2-3; TRBD2 is a possible D gene (6 bases). Germline V gene sequence: CDR1 MNHEY, CDR2 SVGAGI. CDR3 length equals 15 residues. Trimming took off 7 bases at V and 2 bases at J, with 16 bases between the two ends. The CDR3 nucleotides read TGTGCCAGCAATTCGGTCGGACTACACACAGATACGCAGTATTTT. It specifies CASNSVGLHTDTQYF.

This chain connects TRBV20-1 to TRBJ2-2; 11 bases align to TRBD1. The CDR3 is made up of 16 amino acids. J lost 5 bases, V lost 0 bases, and 5 bases had no gene match. Germline CDR1 DFQATT, CDR2 SNEGSKA (reference sequence). The CDR3 nucleotides are TGCAGTGCTAGAGAACCGGGACAGGGGGGGACCGGGGAGCTGTTTTTT. Amino acid sequence: CSAREPGQGGTGELFF.